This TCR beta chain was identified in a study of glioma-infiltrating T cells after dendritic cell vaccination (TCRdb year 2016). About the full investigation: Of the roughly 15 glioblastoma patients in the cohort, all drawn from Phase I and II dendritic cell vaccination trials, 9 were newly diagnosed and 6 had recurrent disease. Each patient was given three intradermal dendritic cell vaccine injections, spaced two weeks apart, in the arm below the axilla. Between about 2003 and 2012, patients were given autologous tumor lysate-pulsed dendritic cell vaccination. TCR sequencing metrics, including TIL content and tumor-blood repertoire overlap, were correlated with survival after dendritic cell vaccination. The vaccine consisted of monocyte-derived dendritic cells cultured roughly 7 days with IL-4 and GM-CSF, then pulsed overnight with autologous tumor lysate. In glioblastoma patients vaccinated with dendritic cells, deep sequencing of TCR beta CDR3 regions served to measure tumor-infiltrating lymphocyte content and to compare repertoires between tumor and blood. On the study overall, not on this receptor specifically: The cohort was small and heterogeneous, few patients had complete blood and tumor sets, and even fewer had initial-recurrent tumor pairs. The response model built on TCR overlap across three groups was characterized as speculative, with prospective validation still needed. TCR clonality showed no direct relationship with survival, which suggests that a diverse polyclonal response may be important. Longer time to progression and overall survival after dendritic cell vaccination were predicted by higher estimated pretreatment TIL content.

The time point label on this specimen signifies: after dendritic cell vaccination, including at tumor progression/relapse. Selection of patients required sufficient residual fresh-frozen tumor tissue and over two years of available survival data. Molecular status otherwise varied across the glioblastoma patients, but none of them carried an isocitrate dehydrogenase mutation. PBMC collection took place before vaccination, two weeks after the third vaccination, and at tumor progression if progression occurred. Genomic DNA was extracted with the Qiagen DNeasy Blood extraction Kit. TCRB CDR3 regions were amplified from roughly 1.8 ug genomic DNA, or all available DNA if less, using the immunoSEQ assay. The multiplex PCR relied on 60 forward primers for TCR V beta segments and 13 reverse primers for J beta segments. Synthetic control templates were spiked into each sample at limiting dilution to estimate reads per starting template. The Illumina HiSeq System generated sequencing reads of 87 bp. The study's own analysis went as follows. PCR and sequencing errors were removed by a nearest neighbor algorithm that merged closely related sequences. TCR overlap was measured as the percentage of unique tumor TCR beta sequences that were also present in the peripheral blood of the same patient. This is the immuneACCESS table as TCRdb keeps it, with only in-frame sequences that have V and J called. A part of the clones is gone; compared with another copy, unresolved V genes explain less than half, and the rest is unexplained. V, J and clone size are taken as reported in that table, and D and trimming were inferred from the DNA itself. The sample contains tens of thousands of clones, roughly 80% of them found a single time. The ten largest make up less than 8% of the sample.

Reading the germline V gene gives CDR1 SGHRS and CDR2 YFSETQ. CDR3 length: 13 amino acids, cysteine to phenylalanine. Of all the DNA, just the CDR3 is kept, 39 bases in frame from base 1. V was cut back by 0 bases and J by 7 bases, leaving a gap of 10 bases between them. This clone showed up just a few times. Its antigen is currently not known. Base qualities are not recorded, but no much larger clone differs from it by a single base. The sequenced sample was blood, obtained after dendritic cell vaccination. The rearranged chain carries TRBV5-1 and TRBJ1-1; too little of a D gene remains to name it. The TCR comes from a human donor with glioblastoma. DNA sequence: TGCGCCAGCAGCTTGGGAACTGCGGGTGAAGCTTTCTTT. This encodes CASSLGTAGEAFF. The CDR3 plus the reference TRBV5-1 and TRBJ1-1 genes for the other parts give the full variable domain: KAGVTQTPRYLIKTRGQQVTLSCSPISGHRSVSWYQQTPGQGLQFLFEYFSETQRNKGNFPGRFSGRQFSNSRSEMNVSTLELGDSALYLCASSLGTAGEAFFGQGTRLTVV.